These 28 T cell receptor beta chains originate from one sample sequenced in a study of T cells after posttransplantation cyclophosphamide. Profiling relied on immunoSEQ multiplex PCR, and the TCRdb table lists in-frame clones only, not all of them. Of under 7,500 clones listed, 70% to 85% are singletons. A marrow graft followed busulfan-fludarabine conditioning, with cyclophosphamide on days +3 and +4. The material was CD4+ T cells sorted from blood, obtained 350 to 390 days after allogeneic stem cell transplant with posttransplant cyclophosphamide. The receptors come from a male patient aged 50 to 59 who received an allogeneic stem cell transplant from a related donor and was CMV-positive. Some of the T cells might come from the graft donor.

V gene TRBV27 combines with J gene TRBJ1-1; possibly TRBD1 for D (6 bases). The CDR3 contains 14 residues. Germline loops: CDR1 MNHEY, CDR2 SMNVEV (reference sequence). With 6 bases removed from V and 6 bases from J, the gap between germline ends came to 17 bases. This CDR3 is CASRSQGRRPEAFF. CDR3 bases: TGTGCCAGCAGGTCACAGGGTCGGCGTCCTGAAGCTTTCTTT.

The rearrangement links TRBV21-1 to TRBJ1-6; the table assigns TRBD1, which was not confirmed against the DNA. TRBV21-1 is tagged as a pseudogene. There are 17 residues in the CDR3. CDR3 DNA sequence: TGTGCCAGCAGCAAAGAGAGGACAGGACTGGGGAATTCACCCCTCCACTTT. Amino acid sequence: CASSKERTGLGNSPLHF.

The V call is TRBV7-9, the J call TRBJ1-4; 7 positions agree with TRBD1. CDR3 length: 16 residues. Germline V gene data show CDR1 as SEHNR and CDR2 as FQNEAQ (reference sequence). Trimming took 5 bases from V and 6 from J; bases not matched to a gene: 12. Here the CDR3 reads CASSVAGGTAHEKLFF. The CDR3 coding sequence is TGTGCCAGCAGCGTGGCGGGGGGGACAGCGCATGAAAAACTGTTTTTT.

The chain joins TRBV9 to TRBJ2-2; D is uncertain. The CDR3 runs 14 residues. The germline V and J ends were trimmed by 0 bases and 4 bases, with 7 bases remaining between them. CDR1 SGDLS and CDR2 YYNGEE come from the germline V gene. The DNA of the CDR3 is TGTGCCAGCAGCGTAGCTCTTAGCACCGGGGAGCTGTTTTTT. This sequence encodes CASSVALSTGELFF.

The V and J genes are TRBV6-4 and TRBJ1-1, with D possibly being TRBD1 (5 bases). Germline CDR1 MRHNA, CDR2 SNTAGT. The CDR3 is 14 residues long. V was trimmed by 2 bases and J by 6 bases, leaving 13 bases between them. CDR3 DNA sequence: TGTGCCAGCAGTGACGATTCGGGGGACCCTGAAGCTTTCTTT. Translation: CASSDDSGDPEAFF.

V usage is TRBV10-2 and J usage is TRBJ2-2; D not certain. The CDR3 is 16 amino acids. Germline CDR1 reads WSHSY; CDR2 reads SAAADI. The V end was cut by 2 bases, the J end by 2 bases, with 12 bases between. CDR3 sequence: CASSEQPLGNTGELFF. The CDR3, as DNA: TGCGCCAGCAGTGAGCAGCCCCTAGGAAACACCGGGGAGCTGTTTTTT.

The table lists this clone with a count of one. This chain uses TRBV5-6 with TRBJ2-7; no clear D. V was clipped by 2 bases and J by 7 bases, with 7 bases between them. The germline V gene has CDR1 SGHDT and CDR2 YYEEEE. The CDR3 sequence is 11 residues long. CDR3 protein: CASSLTTEQYF. DNA for the CDR3: TGTGCCAGCAGCTTAACGACAGAGCAGTACTTC.

The V and J genes are TRBV20-1 and TRBJ1-2, with D hard to call. The V end lost 1 base, the J end lost 6 bases, and 6 bases lay between the germline ends. CDR3 size: 11 residues. Germline lookup yields CDR1 DFQATT and CDR2 SNEGSKA (reference sequence). CDR3 region: CSARVPDGYTF. The DNA for the CDR3 is TGCAGTGCTAGAGTTCCAGATGGCTACACCTTC.

The chain couples TRBV10-3 to TRBJ1-2; perhaps TRBD1 as D (6 bases). In germline, CDR1 is ENHRY, CDR2 SYGVKD. The V gene lost 2 bases and the J gene lost 4 bases, with 11 bases spanning the gap. CDR3 size: 14 residues. The DNA of the CDR3 is TGTGCCATCAGTGAGCGGGACACTGCCTATGGCTACACCTTC. Its translation: CAISERDTAYGYTF.

CDR3 bases: TGCGCCAGCAGCCTCCCCGTTGTTGGGGCCGGCTACAATGAGCAGTTCTTC. Its translation is CASSLPVVGAGYNEQFF. The chain uses TRBV5-1 and TRBJ2-1; D might be TRBD1 (5 bases). CDR3 length: 17 amino acids. Looked up from germline, CDR1 is SGHRS and CDR2 is YFSETQ. V dropped 4 bases and J dropped 3 bases, with 20 bases sitting between them. Full variable domain (outside the CDR3, taken from reference TRBV5-1 and TRBJ2-1): KAGVTQTPRYLIKTRGQQVTLSCSPISGHRSVSWYQQTPGQGLQFLFEYFSETQRNKGNFPGRFSGRQFSNSRSEMNVSTLELGDSALYLCASSLPVVGAGYNEQFFGPGTRLTVL.

This clone showed up just once. This rearrangement joins TRBV4-1 to TRBJ2-3; 11 bases align to TRBD1. This CDR3 has 17 residues. V gave up 5 bases and J gave up 1 base; unmatched junction bases: 8. Per germline, CDR1 MGHRA and CDR2 YSYEKL. CDR3 DNA: TGCGCCAGCAGCACAATAGGACAGGGGGCTCGCACAGATACGCAGTATTTT. Its translation is CASSTIGQGARTDTQYF.

This sequence joins TRBV5-1 and TRBJ2-5, with 7 bases matching TRBD1. The CDR3 covers 14 residues. V lost 4 bases and J lost 1; bases outside the gene matches: 4. Germline V gene data show CDR1 as SGHRS and CDR2 as YFSETQ. The CDR3, as DNA: TGCGCCAGCAGCCCGGGACAGCTCCAAGAGACCCAGTACTTC. This translates into CASSPGQLQETQYF.

V gene TRBV19 combines with J gene TRBJ2-7; 11 nucleotides match TRBD2. The junction had 17 bases not matched to a gene; V was cut back by 2 bases and J by 2 bases. The CDR3 runs 20 residues. Germline CDR1 reads LNHDA; CDR2 reads SQIVND (reference sequence). This CDR3 is CASSIKGLAATDLITYEQYF. CDR3 coding DNA: TGTGCCAGTAGTATAAAGGGACTAGCGGCAACCGACTTGATAACCTACGAGCAGTACTTC.

The chain is built from TRBV5-1 and TRBJ2-1, with D possibly TRBD1 on 6 matching bases. Per germline, CDR1 SGHRS and CDR2 YFSETQ. The CDR3 is 14 amino acids. V lost 5 bases and J lost 2, with 11 bases in between. The CDR3: CASRGAGTYNEQFF. Here the CDR3 DNA reads TGCGCCAGCAGGGGGGCAGGGACCTACAATGAGCAGTTCTTC.

V usage is TRBV9 and J usage is TRBJ2-3, with TRBD1 matching 7 bases. The CDR3 sequence is 15 residues long. Germline values: CDR1 SGDLS, CDR2 YYNGEE. Trimming cost V 0 bases and J 5 bases; bases outside gene matches: 6. CDR3 in DNA: TGTGCCAGCAGCGTAGATATGAGACAGGGAGATACGCAGTATTTT. Translating it yields CASSVDMRQGDTQYF.

V usage is TRBV10-1 and J usage is TRBJ1-1; D is unresolved. This CDR3 has 14 residues. Per germline, CDR1 WNHNN and CDR2 SYGVQD (reference sequence). Trimming removed 3 bases at V and 4 bases at J, with 12 bases between. The DNA of the CDR3 is TGCGCCAGCAGTGACGGCAGGTCGAGCACTGAAGCTTTCTTT. Translating it yields CASSDGRSSTEAFF.

The chain has TRBV2 and TRBJ2-2; tentative D call: TRBD1 (5 bases). V was trimmed by 7 bases and J by 4 bases, leaving 13 bases between them. Germline V gives CDR1 SNHLY, CDR2 FYNNEI. This CDR3 region has 14 residues. The CDR3 DNA follows: TGTGCCAGCATTGCAGGGTTGGGCACCGGGGAGCTGTTTTTT. Encoded protein: CASIAGLGTGELFF.

The chain couples TRBV7-6 to TRBJ2-5; 14 bases agree with TRBD2. The junction had 10 bases not matched to a gene; V was cut back by 10 bases and J by 0 bases. CDR1 is SGHVS, CDR2 FNYEAQ, per germline. The CDR3 is 17 amino acids. This CDR3 reads CANRRLAGGHYQETQYF. Written as DNA, the CDR3 is TGTGCCAACAGACGACTAGCGGGGGGGCACTACCAAGAGACCCAGTACTTC.

A single count supports this clone. The chain uses TRBV12-5 and TRBJ2-3, with 7 bases aligning to TRBD2. CDR3 length: 13 amino acids. Germline V CDR1 and CDR2: LGHNT, FRNRAP. Unmatched junction bases numbered 3, after V lost 0 bases and J lost 9 bases. The chain's CDR3 is CASGLVGRDTQYF. In DNA, the CDR3 is TGTGCTAGTGGTTTGGTGGGGAGGGACACGCAGTATTTT.

This chain joins TRBV5-1 and TRBJ2-2; D is unresolved. The V end lost 7 bases, the J end lost 1 base, and 11 bases lay between the germline ends. The V gene's germline CDR1 is SGHRS and CDR2 YFSETQ. This CDR3 has 14 residues. The CDR3 spells CASYNSLNTGELFF. DNA of the CDR3: TGCGCCAGCTATAACAGTTTGAACACCGGGGAGCTGTTTTTT.

The V and J genes are TRBV4-3 and TRBJ2-1; 11 bases align to TRBD2. The CDR3 extends over 16 amino acids. With 3 bases clipped from V and 4 bases from J, the junction kept 5 bases outside the gene matches. The germline CDR1 and CDR2 sequences are LGHNA and YSLEER. The CDR3 DNA is TGCGCCAGCAGCCAGGGGGCTAGCGGGGGGTACAATGAGCAGTTCTTC. Amino acids: CASSQGASGGYNEQFF.

The chain joins TRBV28 to TRBJ1-5; TRBD1 is a possible D gene (6 bases). V was shortened by 7 bases and J by 2 bases, with 15 bases between the two germline ends. Germline values: CDR1 MDHEN, CDR2 SYDVKM. This CDR3 has 15 residues. The CDR3 DNA reads as TGTGCCAGCAAAGGGGGAAGTGCGGGCAATCAGCCCCAGCATTTT. It is translated as CASKGGSAGNQPQHF.

CDR3 in DNA: TGTGCCAGCAGTCTGCAGACTAGCGGATACAATGAGCAGTTCTTC. It translates to CASSLQTSGYNEQFF. The chain recombines TRBV27 with TRBJ2-1, with 9 positions matching TRBD2. The V segment lost 5 bases and the J segment 4 bases; nucleotides outside the gene matches: 6. Germline CDR1 and CDR2: MNHEY and SMNVEV (reference sequence). The CDR3 has 15 amino acids.

V gene TRBV5-5 combines with J gene TRBJ2-7, with 7 positions matching TRBD1. With 4 bases clipped from V and 0 bases from J, the junction kept 7 bases outside the gene matches. CDR3 length: 15 residues. Germline lookup yields CDR1 SGHKS and CDR2 YYEKEE (reference sequence). The CDR3 DNA sequence: TGTGCCAGCAGCCCATCAGGGGGAACCTCCTACGAGCAGTACTTC. This translates into CASSPSGGTSYEQYF.

As to this clone: One end of the junction varies from germline; a read error may be responsible. This CDR3 is also generated by other DNA sequences in the sample. The rearrangement joins TRBV7-2 to TRBJ1-6, with unresolved D. The germline V gene encodes CDR1 SGHTA and CDR2 FQGNSA. The CDR3 is made up of 19 amino acids. The CDR3 region is CASSLVAPPISSYNSPLHF. The CDR3, as DNA: TGTGCCAGCAGCTTAGTTGCCCCACCTATAAGCTCCTATAATTCCCCCCTCCACTTT.

The chain recombines TRBV5-6 with TRBJ2-3, with no clear D. This CDR3 is 14 amino acids long. The V gene's germline CDR1 is SGHDT and CDR2 YYEEEE. Trimming removed 4 bases at V and 2 bases at J, with 11 bases between. This CDR3 is CASSPGYLTDTQYF. The CDR3 DNA is TGTGCCAGCAGCCCCGGGTACCTCACAGATACGCAGTATTTT.

The chain combines TRBV4-1 with TRBJ2-5; D is undetermined. TRBJ2-7 explains the end of the DNA better; the J call may be wrong. The CDR3 consists of 15 residues. The germline V gene has CDR1 MGHRA and CDR2 YSYEKL. The CDR3 here is CASSQATHLLYEQYF. The CDR3 DNA sequence: TGCGCCAGCAGCCAAGCTACTCATCTCCTGTACGAGCAGTACTTC.

The sample holds one count of this clone. The chain employs TRBV7-2 and TRBJ2-3; tentatively, D is TRBD2 (5 bases). This CDR3 spans 13 amino acids. Germline lookup yields CDR1 SGHTA and CDR2 FQGNSA. V gave up 5 bases and J gave up 6 bases, with 12 bases separating them. The CDR3 bases are TGTGCCAGCAGCGTCGACACTAGGGATACGCAGTATTTT. Protein sequence: CASSVDTRDTQYF.